A selection of T cell receptor beta chains follows, all from one sample in a study of CD8+ T cells in alopecia areata. This table comes from immunoSEQ multiplex PCR, and its TCRdb copy is limited to in-frame clones, with some not included. The repertoire includes some 130,000 clones, about 47% of them detected once, and around 20% sits in the top ten. The sample consisted of CD8+ T cells sorted from blood, taken at week 0. The receptors derive from a human donor with alopecia areata. Each CDR3 is given with its conserved first and last residue. A D gene is named only where the DNA matches it firmly. A clone size is listed for some rows: how often the clone was seen (once, few, many), or a class if it is expanded.

CDR3 DNA	CDR3 protein	V gene	J gene	D gene	clone size
TGTGCCAGTAGCCCAAGGAGGGGTACTTCGGAAGAGACCCAGTACTTC	CASSPRRGTSEETQYF	TRBV19	TRBJ2-5	-	-
TGTGCCTGGGAGCTACAGGGGGCCGGTTCACCCCTCCACTTT	CAWELQGAGSPLHF	TRBV30	TRBJ1-6	TRBD1	-
TGTGCCAGCAGTACGAGACGGAGCAATCAGCCCCAGCATTTT	CASSTRRSNQPQHF	TRBV27	TRBJ1-5	-	-
TGCAGCGTTGAAGACCCGGGACAGGGGGCTGTCACCGGGGAGCTGTTTTTT	CSVEDPGQGAVTGELFF	TRBV29-1	TRBJ2-2	TRBD1	-
TGTGCCAGCAGCCAAGAAAATCCCAATGCGGGCACCGGGGAGCTGTTTTTT	CASSQENPNAGTGELFF	TRBV4-2	TRBJ2-2	-	few
TGTGCCAGCATGGGGGACGGTAGACCCCTCTCGATTTTT	CASMGDGRPLSIF	TRBV2	TRBJ1-4	-	-
TGTGCCTGGAGTGATGGGACAGGGGGCCAGCCCCAGCATTTT	CAWSDGTGGQPQHF	TRBV30	TRBJ1-5	TRBD1	-
TGTGCCAGCCTTAGCGGGGGGGTCCCCAATGAGCAGTTCTTC	CASLSGGVPNEQFF	TRBV2	TRBJ2-1	TRBD2	-
TGTGCCAGCAGTTACTACGGGGGTTTGGCAGGGGATGGCTACACCTTC	CASSYYGGLAGDGYTF	TRBV6-6	TRBJ1-2	-	few
TGTGCCAGCAGCTCCGCCGGGACAGGGGGTACCACAGATACGCAGTATTTT	CASSSAGTGGTTDTQYF	TRBV13	TRBJ2-3	TRBD1	-
TGCGCCAGCAGTGGGGCCGGGGAGCTGTTTTTT	CASSGAGELFF	TRBV5-1	TRBJ2-2	-	few
TGTGCCAGTAGCTCCGGGACTATATACTCCTACGAGCAGTACTTC	CASSSGTIYSYEQYF	TRBV19	TRBJ2-7	TRBD2	-
TGTGCCAGCGGGGCCGAGGACAGGGGACTCTATGGCTACACCTTC	CASGAEDRGLYGYTF	TRBV6-1	TRBJ1-2	TRBD1	-
TGTGCCAGCAGTGACTTTGGGGGGACTGAAGCTTTCTTT	CASSDFGGTEAFF	TRBV27	TRBJ1-1	-	few
TGTGCCTGGAGTGTATTAGGGGCCGAAGAGTACTTC	CAWSVLGAEEYF	TRBV30	TRBJ2-7	-	few
TGTGCCTGGAGTCCTGGGCCCTACGAGCAGTACTTC	CAWSPGPYEQYF	TRBV30	TRBJ2-7	-	-
TGTGCCAGCAGCCCACAGAACACTGAAGCTTTCTTT	CASSPQNTEAFF	TRBV5-6	TRBJ1-1	-	-
TGTGCCAGCAGCCCCGTGGGTACTGAGCAGTTCTTC	CASSPVGTEQFF	TRBV27	TRBJ2-1	-	-
TGTGCCAGCAGCCCCGGGGGAGGACACTATGAAGCTTTCTTT	CASSPGGGHYEAFF	TRBV9	TRBJ1-1	-	once
TGTGCCAGCAGTGATGATCGCCCTGAGAGCGGCTACACCTTC	CASSDDRPESGYTF	TRBV2	TRBJ1-2	-	-
TGTGCCTGGGGATTTACGGACGGTGGCTACACCTTC	CAWGFTDGGYTF	TRBV30	TRBJ1-2	-	few
TGTGCCAGCAGTCGTCTAGCGGGGGAACCCTACAATGAGCAGTTCTTC	CASSRLAGEPYNEQFF	TRBV6-4	TRBJ2-1	TRBD2	many
TGTGCCAGCAGTCCAACTAGCGGGGGCTACAATGAGCAGTTCTTC	CASSPTSGGYNEQFF	TRBV6-5	TRBJ2-1	TRBD2	-
TGTGCCAGCAGCCTCTGGAACAATGAGCAGTTCTTC	CASSLWNNEQFF	TRBV7-2	TRBJ2-1	-	-
TGTGCCAGCAGCTTGAATGAGGGTTTCAATCAGCCCCAGCATTTT	CASSLNEGFNQPQHF	TRBV5-6	TRBJ1-5	-	-
TGTGCCAGCAGTCCGACCGGACAGAACTACGAGCAGTACTTC	CASSPTGQNYEQYF	TRBV27	TRBJ2-7	-	-
TGTGCCAGCAGCCGACAGGGGTCCGGCTACACCTTC	CASSRQGSGYTF	TRBV5-6	TRBJ1-2	TRBD1	-
TGTGCCAGCAGCGTGACTGGCACAGATACGCAGTATTTT	CASSVTGTDTQYF	TRBV9	TRBJ2-3	-	-
TGTGCTAGTGGCCTGATACGAATCTCGAAAGAGGGACAGGGCATTAACTATGGCTACACCTTC	CASGLIRISKEGQGINYGYTF	TRBV12-5	TRBJ1-2	TRBD1	-
TGTGCCAGCAGTTCAACCGGGACCGCGTATGGCTACACCTTC	CASSSTGTAYGYTF	TRBV7-9	TRBJ1-2	-	-
TGCAGCGAGGGACAGACGGGCTACACCTTC	CSEGQTGYTF	TRBV29-1	TRBJ1-2	TRBD1	-
TGCAGCGTTGTAGGGGAGACCTACGAGCAGTACTTC	CSVVGETYEQYF	TRBV29-1	TRBJ2-7	-	-
TGTGCCAGCAGCGAAGGACTCCACTACGAGCAGTACTTC	CASSEGLHYEQYF	TRBV9	TRBJ2-7	-	few
TGTGCTAGTGGAAACGACAGCACCGGGGAGCTGTTTTTT	CASGNDSTGELFF	TRBV12-5	TRBJ2-2	-	-
TGTGCCAGCAGCTTATCTCCTGGACAGCTAGAAGCGTCCACCGGGGAGCTGTTTTTT	CASSLSPGQLEASTGELFF	TRBV7-9	TRBJ2-2	-	-
TGTGCCAGCAGCCCAACCTTGACAGGATTCGATCAGCCCCAGCATTTT	CASSPTLTGFDQPQHF	TRBV7-8	TRBJ1-5	-	few